This entry is about one T cell receptor (beta chain). This clone's antigen is unknown. It has no much larger one-base neighbor in the sample; base qualities were not kept. The CDR3 regions of human TCRbeta chains were analyzed by immunosequencing. The original pipeline was this. TCRs in the repertoires were matched against a reference library of SARS-CoV-2-specific TCRs that had been generated with the MIRA antigen-specificity platform. Breadth meant the fraction of unique TCRs that were SARS-CoV-2-associated, whereas depth meant the fraction of total T cells that were SARS-CoV-2-associated. Each spike-specific TCR was assigned to its reactive spike region and to a CD4 or CD8 class using the MIRA data. Log10-transformed breadth and depth values were compared by one-way ANOVA with Sidak's multiple comparisons tests. What TCRdb holds here is the immuneACCESS table cut down to in-frame rearrangements. Part of the clones is not present; checked against another copy, under half of the missing clones reflect an unresolved V gene, and the others are unexplained. V and J calls and clone size are as listed in that table; D and trimming were resolved from the DNA. The sample table shows about 130,000 clones, and approximately 90% are seen once. The biggest ten clones account for around 0.98% of the sample.

This sample was included in a study of T cell responses to AZD1222 COVID-19 vaccine (dated by TCRdb to the early 2020s). In terms of the full investigation: A total of approximately 240 trial participants underwent TCR sequencing, of whom about 210 received two doses of AZD1222 and about 25 received two doses of the MenACWY control vaccine. Enrollment into the trials was organized by age into subgroups of 18-55, 56-69 and 70-plus years, and those subgroups contained roughly 140, 27 and 60 TCR-sequenced participants, respectively.

What this sample's time point label stands for: about 28 days (+/-7) after the second vaccine dose. AZD1222 recipients given second doses at about 4 weeks or at about 12 weeks were pooled, since spike-specific TCR depth and breadth were not found to differ between the two schedules. Samples from vaccinated people were obtained from the UK trials COV001 and COV002, which included a single-blind randomized controlled phase 2/3 trial of AZD1222 (ChAdOx1 nCoV-19) in healthy adults. Trial participant PBMC samples were collected at day 0 and day 28 after the second dose for TCRbeta chain sequencing. General study outcomes and caveats: No day 14 peak-response samples were available, so repertoires were characterized only after the peak T cell response. Participants were mostly white British and included more females than males, and it was suggested by the authors that clonal diversity may have been underestimated. The vaccine-associated CD4 TCRs covered the entire spike protein, and the dominant responses fell in regions 160-218 and 743-854. Conclusions about previously exposed vaccinees are limited because only a handful of AZD1222 recipients were SARS-CoV-2 seropositive at baseline. After two AZD1222 doses, both the breadth and the depth of spike-specific TCRs were significantly higher than at day 0 and than in MenACWY recipients. Nearly half of unique spike-specific TCRs reportedly recognized epitopes outside regions mutated in the B.1.351 and B.1.1.7 variants. The 56-69-year group was small, and its depth increase did not reach significance, likely because of low power.

V loses 2 bases of germline sequence and J loses 4 bases, and the interval between the two ends is 12 bases. The CDR3 measures 15 amino acids from cysteine to phenylalanine. Kept here is only the CDR3 DNA, which spans 45 bases and is read in frame from base 1. Taken from the germline V gene (reference sequence), the CDR1 and CDR2 loops are LNHDA and SQIVND. The chain is made from TRBV19 and TRBJ1-5; 5 matching bases give a weak D call of TRBD1. The sample was peripheral blood, taken 28 days after the second AZD1222 dose. The sequence was collected from an adult who received the AZD1222 COVID-19 vaccine. The CDR3 loop reads CASSIPRGNNQPQHF. The nucleotide sequence is given as TGTGCCAGTAGTATACCCCGGGGGAATAATCAGCCCCAGCATTTT. When the CDR3 is completed using the reference TRBV19 and TRBJ1-5 genes on either side, the full variable domain is DGGITQSPKYLFRKEGQNVTLSCEQNLNHDAMYWYRQDPGQGLRLIYYSQIVNDFQKGDIAEGYSVSREKKESFPLTVTSAQKNPTAFYLCASSIPRGNNQPQHFGDGTRLSIL.